The rows below give T cell receptor beta chains drawn from one sample of a study of long-term antiretroviral therapy in people with HIV. TCRdb keeps only in-frame clones here, not all; method: immunoSEQ multiplex PCR. The sample yields around 28,000 clones, approximately 81% seen once. This specimen consisted of unsorted PBMCs, obtained 2.3 years after starting antiretroviral therapy. All receptors come from a man between 35 and 55 years old with HIV. Both conserved end residues are part of each CDR3. The order of the fields is V gene, J gene, CDR3 protein.

>TRBV11-3|TRBJ2-1
CASSFTSGLWNEQFF
>TRBV4-1|TRBJ1-1
CASSQEYGVTAPGAFF
>TRBV5-5|TRBJ1-1
CASSYTGGGVNTEAFF
>TRBV9|TRBJ2-3
CASSVAAGRADTQYF
>TRBV5-5|TRBJ1-1
CASRRGLDVYLGGRDTEAFF
>TRBV5-1|TRBJ2-2
CASSWMGRLAGHTGELFF
>TRBV7-9|TRBJ2-7
CASSLGLGVEQYF
>TRBV11-3|TRBJ2-7
CASSLASSYEQYF
>TRBV5-1|TRBJ2-2
CASSFRLAGGPNGELFF
>TRBV5-1|TRBJ1-1
CASSLEAQGRPNTEAFF
>TRBV10-1|TRBJ2-3
CASSESLAGSTDTQYF
>TRBV11-3|TRBJ2-7
CASSPPAGTEPYEQYF
>TRBV27|TRBJ1-1
CASTTLGSGAAFF
>TRBV15|TRBJ1-3
CATSRGGETGNTIYF
>TRBV19|TRBJ2-3
CASSIGWPEDTQYF
>TRBV19|TRBJ1-5
CASSIGTYGDQPQHF
>TRBV11-3|TRBJ2-1
CASSTQAGNEQFF
>TRBV27|TRBJ2-3
CASSSHDPHWTSGGADTQYF
>TRBV4-2|TRBJ2-1
CASSQVSGGVSGYNEQFF
>TRBV7-8|TRBJ2-7
CASSLALGTASYEQYF
>TRBV4-1|TRBJ1-1
CASSQEGGLGMNTEAFF
>TRBV5-1|TRBJ2-6
CASSLAEQVGDYSGANVLTF
>TRBV14|TRBJ2-2
CASSQDWGKLFF
>TRBV29-1|TRBJ2-5
CSVDDSGLYQETQYF
>TRBV4-1|TRBJ1-1
CASSQLNTEAFF
>TRBV12-5|TRBJ2-1
CASGLAWTSSYNEQFF
>TRBV9|TRBJ2-5
CASSPGLAGESLETQYF
>TRBV6-1|TRBJ1-1
CASSERPGQINTEAFF
>TRBV27|TRBJ2-1
CASSLSSGGHNEQFF
>TRBV7-8|TRBJ2-1
CASSTPRGLGNEQFF
>TRBV27|TRBJ1-1
CASSLFRGGTEAFF
>TRBV6-5|TRBJ2-2
CASSYSRSGELFF
>TRBV19|TRBJ1-2
CASSMNPFYGYTF
>TRBV4-1|TRBJ2-7
CASSRNVFQGFNEQYF
>TRBV7-9|TRBJ2-5
CASSSPSTQPLQETQYF
>TRBV11-2|TRBJ1-2
CASSLGYGAYGYTF
>TRBV13|TRBJ2-1
CASTGESYNEQFF
>TRBV10-2|TRBJ1-5
CASSGTGGPGQPQHF
>TRBV10-3|TRBJ2-2
CAISEQGATGELFF
>TRBV7-2|TRBJ1-1
CASSQGPLNTEAFF
>TRBV4-1|TRBJ1-2
CASSQYVGGNDYGYTF
>TRBV5-1|TRBJ1-2
CASSLAGTGGPLNGYTF
>TRBV4-2|TRBJ1-2
CASSQELYGETYGYTF
>TRBV10-3|TRBJ2-2
CAIMTANTGELFF
>TRBV30|TRBJ1-2
CACDRGYGYTF
>TRBV4-1|TRBJ2-7
CASSQDQEATYEQYF
>TRBV11-3|TRBJ1-1
CASSSALTEAFF
>TRBV14|TRBJ2-1
CASVGDSSYNEQFF
>TRBV9|TRBJ1-2
CASSSPRETMYGYTF
>TRBV6-1|TRBJ2-7
CASSARLTGPYEQYF
>TRBV28|TRBJ2-2
CASSLGGDDTGELFF
>TRBV7-6|TRBJ2-7
CASSLVPGGDEQYF
>TRBV19|TRBJ1-2
CASSGSGTGGYYGYTF